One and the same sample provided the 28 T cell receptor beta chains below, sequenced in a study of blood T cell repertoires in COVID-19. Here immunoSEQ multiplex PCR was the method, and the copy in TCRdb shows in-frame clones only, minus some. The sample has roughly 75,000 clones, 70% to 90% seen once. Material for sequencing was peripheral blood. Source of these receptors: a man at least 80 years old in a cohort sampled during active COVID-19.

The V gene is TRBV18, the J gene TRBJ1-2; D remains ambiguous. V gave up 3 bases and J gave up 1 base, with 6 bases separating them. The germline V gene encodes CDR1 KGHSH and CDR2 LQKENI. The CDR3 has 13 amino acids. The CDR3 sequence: CASSPGVNYGYTF. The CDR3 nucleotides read TGTGCCAGCTCACCGGGAGTTAACTATGGCTACACCTTC.

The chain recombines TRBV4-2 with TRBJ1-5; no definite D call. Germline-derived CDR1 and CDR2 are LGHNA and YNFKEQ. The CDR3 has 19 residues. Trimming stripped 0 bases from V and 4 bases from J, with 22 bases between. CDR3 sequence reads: CASSQDPRGGSFWNQPQHF. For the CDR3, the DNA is TGTGCCAGCAGCCAAGATCCCCGGGGAGGGAGCTTTTGGAATCAGCCCCAGCATTTT.

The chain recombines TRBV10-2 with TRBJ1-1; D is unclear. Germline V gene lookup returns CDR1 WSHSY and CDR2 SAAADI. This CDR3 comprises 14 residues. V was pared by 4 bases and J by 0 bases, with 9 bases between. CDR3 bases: TGCGCCAGCAGTGCGTGGGCTCTGAACACTGAAGCTTTCTTT. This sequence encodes CASSAWALNTEAFF.

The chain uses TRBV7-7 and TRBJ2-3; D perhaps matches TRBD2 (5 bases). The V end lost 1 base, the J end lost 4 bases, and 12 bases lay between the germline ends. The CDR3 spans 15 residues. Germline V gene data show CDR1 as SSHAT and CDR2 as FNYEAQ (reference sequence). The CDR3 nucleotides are TGTGCCAGCAGCTTAGGTGGTAGCGACCCAGATACGCAGTATTTT. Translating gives CASSLGGSDPDTQYF.

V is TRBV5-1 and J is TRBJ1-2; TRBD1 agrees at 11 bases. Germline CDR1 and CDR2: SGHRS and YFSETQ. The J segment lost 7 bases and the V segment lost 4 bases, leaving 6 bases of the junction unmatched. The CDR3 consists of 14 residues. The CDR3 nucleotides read TGCGCCAGCAGCACTGGACAGGGGGCCTTTGGCTACACCTTC. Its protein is CASSTGQGAFGYTF.

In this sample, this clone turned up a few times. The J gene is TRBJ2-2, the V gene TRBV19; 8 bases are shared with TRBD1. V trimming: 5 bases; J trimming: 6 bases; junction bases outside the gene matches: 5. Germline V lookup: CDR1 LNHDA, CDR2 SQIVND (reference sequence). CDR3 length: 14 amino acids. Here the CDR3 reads CASSVRDRSGELFF. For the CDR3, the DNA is TGTGCCAGTAGTGTCCGGGACAGGTCCGGGGAGCTGTTTTTT.

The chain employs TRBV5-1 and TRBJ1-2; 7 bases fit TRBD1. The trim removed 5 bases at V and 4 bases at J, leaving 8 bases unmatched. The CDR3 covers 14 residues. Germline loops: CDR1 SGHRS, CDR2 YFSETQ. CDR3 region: CASSSTGDPYGYTF. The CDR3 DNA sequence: TGCGCCAGCAGTTCTACAGGGGACCCCTATGGCTACACCTTC.

The CDR3 nucleotides are TGTGCCAGCAGTGTAGCGGGGGCCTACACAGATACGCAGTATTTT. The encoded protein is CASSVAGAYTDTQYF. The J gene is TRBJ2-3, the V gene TRBV6-4; 9 bases are shared with TRBD2. Germline CDR1 is MRHNA and CDR2 is SNTAGT. The junction had 4 bases not matched to a gene; V was cut back by 4 bases and J by 2 bases. This CDR3 spans 15 amino acids.

The CDR3 region has the DNA TGTGCCAGCAGTTACTCCCGGGAATCACCCCTCCACTTT. Its protein product is CASSYSRESPLHF. The gene calls are TRBV6-5 and TRBJ1-6; D unclear. Germline V gives CDR1 MNHEY, CDR2 SVGAGI. The CDR3 contains 13 residues. V was trimmed by 0 bases and J by 10 bases, leaving 7 bases between them.

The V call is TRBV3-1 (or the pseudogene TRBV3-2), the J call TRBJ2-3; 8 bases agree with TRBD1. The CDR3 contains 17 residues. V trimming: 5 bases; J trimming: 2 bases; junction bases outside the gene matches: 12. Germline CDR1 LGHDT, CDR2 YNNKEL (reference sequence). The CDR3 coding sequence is TGTGCCAGCAGCTTCCTCCGGGACAGGACTCTCACAGATACGCAGTATTTT. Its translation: CASSFLRDRTLTDTQYF.

For the CDR3, the DNA is TGTGCCAGCAGCCAGCCAGGAAATGGAAACACCATATATTTT. Amino acid sequence: CASSQPGNGNTIYF. This chain uses TRBV3-1 (or the pseudogene TRBV3-2) with TRBJ1-3; D call uncertain. CDR3 length equals 14 residues. Germline CDR1 is LGHDT and CDR2 is YNNKEL (reference sequence). Trimming shortened V by 3 bases and J by 3 bases, and 9 bases separated the two germline ends.

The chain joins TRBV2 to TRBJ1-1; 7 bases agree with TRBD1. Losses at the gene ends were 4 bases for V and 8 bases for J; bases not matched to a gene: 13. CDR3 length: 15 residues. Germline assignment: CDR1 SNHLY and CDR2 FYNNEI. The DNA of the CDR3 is TGTGCCAGCAGTGTATACTACAGGGGCCCCACGGAAGCTTTCTTT. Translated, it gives CASSVYYRGPTEAFF.

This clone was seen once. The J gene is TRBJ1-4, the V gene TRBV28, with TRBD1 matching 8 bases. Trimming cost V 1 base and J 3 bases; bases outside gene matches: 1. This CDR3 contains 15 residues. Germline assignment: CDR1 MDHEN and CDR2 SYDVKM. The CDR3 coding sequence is TGTGCCAGCAGTTTATACAGGGGGGCTAATGAAAAACTGTTTTTT. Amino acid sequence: CASSLYRGANEKLFF. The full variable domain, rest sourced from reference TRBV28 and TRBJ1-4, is DVKVTQSSRYLVKRTGEKVFLECVQDMDHENMFWYRQDPGLGLRLIYFSYDVKMKEKGDIPEGYSVSREKKERFSLILESASTNQTSMYLCASSLYRGANEKLFFGSGTQLSVL.

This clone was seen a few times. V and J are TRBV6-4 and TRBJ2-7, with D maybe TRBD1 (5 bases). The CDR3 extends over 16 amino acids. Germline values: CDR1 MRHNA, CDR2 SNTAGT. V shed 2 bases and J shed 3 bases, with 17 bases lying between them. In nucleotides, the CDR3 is TGTGCCAGCAGTGACAATACAGGTAGGATTTTCTACGAGCAGTACGTC. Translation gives CASSDNTGRIFYEQYV.

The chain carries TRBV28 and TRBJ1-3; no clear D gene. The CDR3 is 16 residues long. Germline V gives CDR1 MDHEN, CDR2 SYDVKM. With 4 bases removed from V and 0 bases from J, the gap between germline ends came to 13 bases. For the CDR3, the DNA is TGTGCCAGCAGTTCCCAGGAGGGTCACTCTGGAAACACCATATATTTT. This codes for CASSSQEGHSGNTIYF.

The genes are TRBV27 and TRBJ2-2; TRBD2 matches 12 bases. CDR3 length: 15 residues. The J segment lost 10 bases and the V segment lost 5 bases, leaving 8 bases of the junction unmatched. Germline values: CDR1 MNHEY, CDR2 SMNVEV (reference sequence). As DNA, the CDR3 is TGTGCCAGCAGTGACGGACTAGCGGGGAATGAGGAGCTGTTTTTT. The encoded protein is CASSDGLAGNEELFF.

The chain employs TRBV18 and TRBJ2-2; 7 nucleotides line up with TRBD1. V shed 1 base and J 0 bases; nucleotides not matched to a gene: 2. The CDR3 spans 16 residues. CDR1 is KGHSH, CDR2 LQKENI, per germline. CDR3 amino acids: CASSPQGTANTGELFF. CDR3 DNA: TGTGCCAGCTCACCACAGGGGACAGCGAACACCGGGGAGCTGTTTTTT.

The CDR3 loop reads CASSSGSSEKLFF. The CDR3 nucleotides read TGTGCCAGCAGCTCCGGGTCCAGTGAAAAACTGTTTTTT. The V gene is TRBV4-2, the J gene TRBJ1-4; no definite D call. The CDR3 loop spans 13 amino acids. Germline V gene lookup returns CDR1 LGHNA and CDR2 YNFKEQ. The ends were cut back, 5 bases at V and 7 bases at J, with 11 bases in the middle.

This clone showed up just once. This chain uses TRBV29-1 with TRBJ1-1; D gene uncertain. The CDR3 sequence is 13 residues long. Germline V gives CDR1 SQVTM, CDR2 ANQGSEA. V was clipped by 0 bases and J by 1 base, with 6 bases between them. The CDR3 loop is CSVEDLGNTEAFF. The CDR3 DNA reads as TGCAGCGTTGAAGATCTAGGGAACACTGAAGCTTTCTTT. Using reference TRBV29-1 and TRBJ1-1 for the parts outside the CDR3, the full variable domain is SAVISQKPSRDICQRGTSLTIQCQVDSQVTMMFWYRQQPGQSLTLIATANQGSEATYESGFVIDKFPISRPNLTFSTLTVSNMSPEDSSIYLCSVEDLGNTEAFFGQGTRLTVV.

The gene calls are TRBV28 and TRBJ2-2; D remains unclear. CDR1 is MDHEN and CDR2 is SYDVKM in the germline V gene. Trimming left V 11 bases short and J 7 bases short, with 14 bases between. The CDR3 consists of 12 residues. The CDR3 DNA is TGTGCCTGCTCGCGAGGTCACGGGGAGCTGTTTTTT. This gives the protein CACSRGHGELFF.

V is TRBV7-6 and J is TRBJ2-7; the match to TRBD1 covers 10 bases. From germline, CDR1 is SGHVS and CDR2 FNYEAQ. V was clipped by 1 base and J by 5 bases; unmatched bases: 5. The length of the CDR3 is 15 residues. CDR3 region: CASSLGRTGGDEQYF. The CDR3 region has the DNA TGTGCCAGCAGCTTAGGGAGGACAGGGGGGGACGAGCAGTACTTC.

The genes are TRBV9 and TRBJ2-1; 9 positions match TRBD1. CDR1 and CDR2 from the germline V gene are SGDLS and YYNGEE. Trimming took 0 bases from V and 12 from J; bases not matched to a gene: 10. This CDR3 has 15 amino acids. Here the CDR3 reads CASSVGGPTGGGQFF. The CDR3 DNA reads TGTGCCAGCAGCGTAGGGGGCCCAACAGGGGGCGGGCAGTTCTTC. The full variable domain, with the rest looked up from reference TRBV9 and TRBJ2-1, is DSGVTQTPKHLITATGQRVTLRCSPRSGDLSVYWYQQSLDQGLQFLIQYYNGEERAKGNILERFSAQQFPDLHSELNLSSLELGDSALYFCASSVGGPTGGGQFFGPGTRLTVL.

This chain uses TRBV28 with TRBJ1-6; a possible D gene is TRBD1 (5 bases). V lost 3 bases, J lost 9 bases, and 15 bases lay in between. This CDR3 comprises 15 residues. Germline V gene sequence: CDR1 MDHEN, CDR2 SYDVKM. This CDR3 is CASSFSPGRGSPLHF. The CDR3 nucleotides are TGTGCCAGCAGTTTCTCGCCCGGGAGGGGTTCACCCCTCCACTTT. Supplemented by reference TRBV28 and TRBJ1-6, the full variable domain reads DVKVTQSSRYLVKRTGEKVFLECVQDMDHENMFWYRQDPGLGLRLIYFSYDVKMKEKGDIPEGYSVSREKKERFSLILESASTNQTSMYLCASSFSPGRGSPLHFGNGTRLTVT.

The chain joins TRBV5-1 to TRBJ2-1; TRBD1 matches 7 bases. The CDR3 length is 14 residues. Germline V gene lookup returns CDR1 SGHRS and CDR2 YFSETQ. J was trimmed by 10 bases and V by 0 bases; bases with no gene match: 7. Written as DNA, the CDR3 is TGCGCCAGCAGCTTGGGACAGGGAAATGGGGAGCAGTTCTTC. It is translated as CASSLGQGNGEQFF.

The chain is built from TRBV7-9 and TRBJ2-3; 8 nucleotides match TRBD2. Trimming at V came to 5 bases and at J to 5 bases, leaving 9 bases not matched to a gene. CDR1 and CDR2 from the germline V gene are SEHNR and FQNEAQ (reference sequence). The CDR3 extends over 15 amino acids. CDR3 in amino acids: CASSPNPGLGDTQYF. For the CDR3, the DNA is TGTGCCAGCAGCCCGAATCCGGGACTAGGAGATACGCAGTATTTT.

The CDR3 coding sequence is TGTGCCAGCAGTGACGCCCAGGGGGCGACTCAGCCCCAGCATTTT. This gives the protein CASSDAQGATQPQHF. The chain has TRBV25-1 and TRBJ1-5; 8 nucleotides line up with TRBD1. This CDR3 is built from 15 residues. Germline assignment: CDR1 MGHDK and CDR2 SYGVNS. The J segment lost 6 bases and the V segment lost 3 bases, leaving 7 bases of the junction unmatched.

The CDR3 DNA reads as TGTGCCAGCAGCCAACCCGCGGTCCCAGATACGCAGTATTTT. Amino acid sequence: CASSQPAVPDTQYF. The V call is TRBV7-2, the J call TRBJ2-3; D remains ambiguous. CDR1 is SGHTA, CDR2 FQGNSA, per germline. V lost 5 bases, J lost 4 bases, and 13 bases lay in between. The CDR3 contains 14 residues.

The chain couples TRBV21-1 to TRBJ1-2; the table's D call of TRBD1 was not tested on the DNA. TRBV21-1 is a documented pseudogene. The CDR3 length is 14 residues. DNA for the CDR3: TGTGCCAGCAGCAGGGGGACAGGGCCCTATGGCTACACCTTC. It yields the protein CASSRGTGPYGYTF.